This TCR beta chain stems from a study of T-cell memory formation after mild COVID-19. CDR1 and CDR2 from the germline V gene are SGHNT and YYREEE (reference sequence). V gave up 4 bases and J gave up 3 bases, with 16 bases separating them. The CDR3 loop spans 15 amino acids. In TCRdb, the 5' RACE reads were re-called with MiXCR into one record per CDR3 protein. Of about 430,000 distinct CDR3 sequences in the sample, roughly 18% were seen once. The genes are TRBV5-4 and TRBJ1-1; D gene unclear. Source material: PBMCs or a T cell subset sorted from them (not recorded which). This TCR came from a young man who had mild COVID-19 (a few samples of this study predate the infection). Cell type and time point are not known. This CDR3 is CASSPEARMHTEAFF. The CDR3 nucleotides are TGTGCCAGCAGCCCGGAGGCAAGAATGCACACTGAAGCTTTCTTT.